The rows below give T cell receptor beta chains drawn from one sample of a study of post-analysis software for immune sequencing data. One entry per CDR3 protein results from TCRdb running MiXCR on the PCR reads. In the table there are around 770,000 distinct CDR3 sequences, around 46% of which are singletons. The material sequenced was blood. The origin of the receptors is a girl aged 5-17 years with multiple sclerosis. Both conserved end residues are part of each CDR3. The D gene is left open where the match is weak. Clone size appears in some rows only: once, few, many, or a class for an expanded clone.

j_call: TRBJ2-2; clone_size: few; d_call: -; v_call: TRBV4-1; cdr3_aa: CASSQPTGPYTGELFF; cdr3_nt: TGCGCCAGCAGCCAGCCCACAGGACCATACACCGGGGAGCTGTTTTTT
j_call: TRBJ2-3; clone_size: -; d_call: -; v_call: TRBV28; cdr3_aa: CASLGRDTDTQYF; cdr3_nt: TGTGCCAGCTTAGGCCGGGACACAGATACGCAGTATTTT
j_call: TRBJ1-1; clone_size: many; d_call: TRBD1; v_call: TRBV14; cdr3_aa: CASSEGQLMNTEAFF; cdr3_nt: TGTGCCAGCAGCGAGGGACAGCTTATGAACACTGAAGCTTTCTTT
j_call: TRBJ2-5; clone_size: -; d_call: -; v_call: TRBV10-3; cdr3_aa: CAISGLRQETQYF; cdr3_nt: TGTGCCATCAGCGGACTACGTCAAGAGACCCAGTACTTC
j_call: TRBJ2-5; clone_size: -; d_call: TRBD2; v_call: TRBV6-5; cdr3_aa: CASSYIVGGRETQYF; cdr3_nt: TGTGCCAGCAGTTACATTGTGGGAGGGAGAGAGACCCAGTACTTC
j_call: TRBJ1-1; clone_size: -; d_call: TRBD1; v_call: TRBV12-5; cdr3_aa: CASGYPPDRGDIEAFF; cdr3_nt: TGTGCTAGTGGTTATCCCCCGGACAGGGGCGACATTGAAGCTTTCTTT
j_call: TRBJ2-1; clone_size: -; d_call: TRBD2; v_call: TRBV20-1; cdr3_aa: CSASGRARYEQFF; cdr3_nt: TGCAGTGCTAGCGGGAGGGCCAGGTATGAGCAGTTCTTC
j_call: TRBJ2-1; clone_size: -; d_call: -; v_call: TRBV10-3; cdr3_aa: CAIGGLFRFF; cdr3_nt: TGTGCCATCGGAGGACTATTTAGGTTCTTC
j_call: TRBJ2-7; clone_size: -; d_call: -; v_call: TRBV6-6; cdr3_aa: CASSYGGTDYYEQYF; cdr3_nt: TGTGCCAGCAGTTATGGCGGGACAGACTACTACGAGCAGTACTTC
j_call: TRBJ1-2; clone_size: few; d_call: -; v_call: TRBV10-3; cdr3_aa: CAISYQGIYGYTF; cdr3_nt: TGTGCCATCAGTTATCAGGGGATATATGGCTACACCTTC
j_call: TRBJ2-4; clone_size: -; d_call: TRBD1; v_call: TRBV5-1; cdr3_aa: CASSLDLRGPLAKNIQYF; cdr3_nt: TGCGCCAGCAGCTTGGACCTGAGGGGGCCGCTAGCCAAAAACATTCAGTACTTC
j_call: TRBJ2-7; clone_size: few; d_call: TRBD2; v_call: TRBV27; cdr3_aa: CASSGGLATEQYF; cdr3_nt: TGTGCCAGCAGTGGGGGACTAGCAACCGAGCAGTACTTC
j_call: TRBJ1-5; clone_size: -; d_call: -; v_call: TRBV12-3/TRBV12-4; cdr3_aa: CASSPREGGQPQHF; cdr3_nt: TGTGCCAGCAGCCCACGGGAAGGGGGTCAGCCCCAGCATTTT
j_call: TRBJ2-7; clone_size: few; d_call: TRBD1; v_call: TRBV4-1; cdr3_aa: CASSQEGPGGLDEQYF; cdr3_nt: TGCGCCAGCAGCCAAGAGGGGCCAGGGGGTCTCGACGAGCAGTACTTC
j_call: TRBJ2-1; clone_size: -; d_call: TRBD2; v_call: TRBV5-1; cdr3_aa: CASSPEREEYNEQFF; cdr3_nt: TGCGCCAGCAGCCCCGAGCGGGAGGAATACAATGAGCAGTTCTTC
j_call: TRBJ2-1; clone_size: -; d_call: -; v_call: TRBV13; cdr3_aa: CASSLVSPGKKQFF; cdr3_nt: TGTGCCAGCAGCTTAGTAAGTCCCGGGAAAAAGCAGTTCTTC
j_call: TRBJ1-2; clone_size: -; d_call: TRBD1; v_call: TRBV12-3/TRBV12-4; cdr3_aa: CASRLGQVKIGYTF; cdr3_nt: TGTGCCAGCCGTTTAGGACAGGTGAAAATTGGCTACACCTTC
j_call: TRBJ2-3; clone_size: -; d_call: TRBD2; v_call: TRBV5-6; cdr3_aa: CASIRAGRGDTQYF; cdr3_nt: TGTGCCAGCATCCGAGCGGGAAGGGGAGATACGCAGTATTTT
j_call: TRBJ1-2; clone_size: once; d_call: -; v_call: TRBV12-3/TRBV12-4; cdr3_aa: CASSLEGHYGYTF; cdr3_nt: TGTGCCAGCAGTTTGGAGGGTCACTATGGCTACACCTTC
j_call: TRBJ1-4; clone_size: -; d_call: -; v_call: TRBV6-5; cdr3_aa: CASSYSIGANEKLFF; cdr3_nt: TGTGCCAGCAGTTACTCGATTGGGGCTAATGAAAAACTGTTTTTT
j_call: TRBJ2-3; clone_size: -; d_call: TRBD2; v_call: TRBV20-1; cdr3_aa: CSAPGGTSVTDTQYF; cdr3_nt: TGCAGTGCCCCAGGCGGGACTAGCGTAACAGATACGCAGTATTTT
j_call: TRBJ1-2; clone_size: -; d_call: -; v_call: TRBV12-3/TRBV12-4; cdr3_aa: CASSFSGGNYGYTF; cdr3_nt: TGTGCCAGCAGTTTTTCTGGGGGGAACTATGGCTACACCTTC
j_call: TRBJ2-2; clone_size: -; d_call: -; v_call: TRBV7-9; cdr3_aa: CASSLAPNTGELFF; cdr3_nt: TGTGCCAGCAGCTTAGCGCCGAACACCGGGGAGCTGTTTTTT
j_call: TRBJ1-6; clone_size: -; d_call: -; v_call: TRBV28; cdr3_aa: CASSLFSSPLHF; cdr3_nt: TGTGCCAGCAGTTTATTTAGTTCACCCCTCCACTTT
j_call: TRBJ2-7; clone_size: once; d_call: -; v_call: TRBV12-3/TRBV12-4; cdr3_aa: CASSSFSGTTTYEQYF; cdr3_nt: TGTGCCAGCAGTTCCTTCTCCGGGACAACGACCTACGAGCAGTACTTC
j_call: TRBJ1-2; clone_size: few; d_call: -; v_call: TRBV20-1; cdr3_aa: CSAIGAGNYGYTF; cdr3_nt: TGCAGTGCTATCGGGGCGGGGAACTATGGCTACACCTTC
j_call: TRBJ1-2; clone_size: -; d_call: TRBD1; v_call: TRBV6-5; cdr3_aa: CASRDRGQQGYTF; cdr3_nt: TGTGCCAGCAGGGACAGGGGGCAGCAGGGCTACACCTTC
j_call: TRBJ2-1; clone_size: -; d_call: TRBD2; v_call: TRBV24-1; cdr3_aa: CATSDWGRGANEQFF; cdr3_nt: TGTGCCACCAGTGATTGGGGGAGGGGTGCCAATGAGCAGTTCTTC
j_call: TRBJ2-7; clone_size: -; d_call: -; v_call: TRBV27; cdr3_aa: CASSLPGLGGPRSEQYF; cdr3_nt: TGTGCCAGCAGTTTGCCGGGGTTGGGAGGCCCCAGGAGTGAGCAGTACTTC
j_call: TRBJ2-5; clone_size: -; d_call: -; v_call: TRBV6-5; cdr3_aa: CASSYDRKTQYF; cdr3_nt: TGTGCCAGCAGTTATGATAGGAAGACCCAGTACTTC
j_call: TRBJ1-5; clone_size: once; d_call: -; v_call: TRBV2; cdr3_aa: CASQERMNQPQHF; cdr3_nt: TGTGCCAGCCAGGAGCGAATGAATCAGCCCCAGCATTTT
j_call: TRBJ2-4; clone_size: -; d_call: -; v_call: TRBV29-1; cdr3_aa: CSVEVTEGQYF; cdr3_nt: TGCAGCGTTGAGGTGACAGAGGGACAGTACTTC
j_call: TRBJ2-7; clone_size: -; d_call: -; v_call: TRBV20-1; cdr3_aa: CSARDDQRDPYEQYF; cdr3_nt: TGCAGTGCTAGAGATGACCAAAGGGACCCCTACGAGCAGTACTTC
j_call: TRBJ2-7; clone_size: once; d_call: TRBD2; v_call: TRBV20-1; cdr3_aa: CSAPSGFVASEQYF; cdr3_nt: TGCAGTGCTCCTAGCGGCTTTGTAGCCAGTGAGCAGTACTTC
j_call: TRBJ2-3; clone_size: -; d_call: -; v_call: TRBV28; cdr3_aa: CASSLGGQRRDTQYF; cdr3_nt: TGTGCCAGCAGTTTGGGGGGGCAAAGAAGGGATACGCAGTATTTT
j_call: TRBJ1-5; clone_size: -; d_call: -; v_call: TRBV29-1; cdr3_aa: CSALRGNQPQHF; cdr3_nt: TGCAGCGCCCTGAGGGGCAATCAGCCCCAGCATTTT
j_call: TRBJ2-7; clone_size: -; d_call: TRBD1; v_call: TRBV29-1; cdr3_aa: CSVEDLDRGYEQYF; cdr3_nt: TGCAGCGTTGAAGATCTGGACAGGGGGTACGAGCAGTACTTC
j_call: TRBJ1-1; clone_size: once; d_call: -; v_call: TRBV30; cdr3_aa: CARSPGANTEAFF; cdr3_nt: TGTGCCCGGAGTCCAGGGGCTAACACTGAAGCTTTCTTT
j_call: TRBJ1-2; clone_size: -; d_call: -; v_call: TRBV7-9; cdr3_aa: CASSLVAPSAGYTF; cdr3_nt: TGTGCCAGCAGCTTGGTCGCGCCCAGTGCTGGCTACACCTTC
j_call: TRBJ1-4; clone_size: -; d_call: TRBD1; v_call: TRBV11-3; cdr3_aa: CASSTTGDEKLFF; cdr3_nt: TGTGCCAGCAGCACGACAGGGGATGAAAAACTGTTTTTT
j_call: TRBJ2-5; clone_size: few; d_call: -; v_call: TRBV7-2; cdr3_aa: CASSLVSRGETQYF; cdr3_nt: TGTGCCAGCAGCTTAGTAAGCAGGGGAGAGACCCAGTACTTC
j_call: TRBJ2-5; clone_size: -; d_call: TRBD2; v_call: TRBV29-1; cdr3_aa: CSVEPSGNQETQYF; cdr3_nt: TGCAGCGTTGAACCTAGCGGGAACCAAGAGACCCAGTACTTC
j_call: TRBJ2-5; clone_size: -; d_call: TRBD2; v_call: TRBV11-3; cdr3_aa: CASSWGGDSTVRSETQYF; cdr3_nt: TGTGCCAGCAGCTGGGGGGGGGACTCGACGGTGAGGAGCGAGACCCAGTACTTC
j_call: TRBJ1-1; clone_size: -; d_call: TRBD1; v_call: TRBV7-6; cdr3_aa: CASSHGTAQNTEAFF; cdr3_nt: TGTGCCAGCAGCCACGGGACAGCACAGAACACTGAAGCTTTCTTT
j_call: TRBJ2-7; clone_size: -; d_call: TRBD1; v_call: TRBV20-1; cdr3_aa: CSAREGGVSYEQYF; cdr3_nt: TGCAGCGCTAGAGAAGGGGGCGTCTCCTACGAGCAGTACTTC
j_call: TRBJ1-4; clone_size: -; d_call: -; v_call: TRBV5-1; cdr3_aa: CASSFGQGLEKLFF; cdr3_nt: TGCGCCAGCAGCTTCGGCCAGGGCCTTGAAAAACTGTTTTTT
j_call: TRBJ1-6; clone_size: -; d_call: -; v_call: TRBV27; cdr3_aa: CASSFLNSPLHF; cdr3_nt: TGTGCCAGCAGTTTCCTTAATTCACCCCTCCACTTT
j_call: TRBJ2-1; clone_size: -; d_call: -; v_call: TRBV10-3; cdr3_aa: CAISESEANEQFF; cdr3_nt: TGTGCCATCAGTGAGTCGGAAGCAAATGAGCAGTTCTTC
j_call: TRBJ1-1; clone_size: -; d_call: -; v_call: TRBV29-1; cdr3_aa: CSVSQTLNTEAFF; cdr3_nt: TGCAGCGTTTCACAGACCTTGAACACTGAAGCTTTCTTT
j_call: TRBJ1-5; clone_size: -; d_call: TRBD1; v_call: TRBV20-1; cdr3_aa: CSASDRGGGDQPQHF; cdr3_nt: TGCAGTGCTAGTGACCGTGGAGGGGGCGATCAGCCCCAGCATTTT
j_call: TRBJ1-4; clone_size: -; d_call: -; v_call: TRBV11-2; cdr3_aa: CASSPLRGSATNEKLFF; cdr3_nt: TGTGCCAGCAGCCCCCTTAGGGGGTCTGCAACTAATGAAAAACTGTTTTTT
j_call: TRBJ2-3; clone_size: few; d_call: -; v_call: TRBV29-1; cdr3_aa: CSVVGGSSTDTQYF; cdr3_nt: TGCAGCGTTGTGGGGGGCTCGAGCACAGATACGCAGTATTTT
j_call: TRBJ2-7; clone_size: -; d_call: TRBD1; v_call: TRBV13; cdr3_aa: CASSLGRLRDRGHEQYF; cdr3_nt: TGTGCCAGCAGCTTAGGGAGGCTCAGGGACAGGGGGCATGAGCAGTACTTC
j_call: TRBJ2-7; clone_size: once; d_call: -; v_call: TRBV11-2; cdr3_aa: CASSLYLGQAHYEQYF; cdr3_nt: TGTGCCAGCAGCTTATACTTGGGTCAGGCTCACTACGAGCAGTACTTC
j_call: TRBJ2-1; clone_size: -; d_call: -; v_call: TRBV20-1; cdr3_aa: CSARVPDYNEQFF; cdr3_nt: TGCAGTGCTAGAGTCCCGGACTACAATGAGCAGTTCTTT